This T cell receptor beta chain was sequenced in a study of shared clonotypes between healthy human individuals. At the level of the study: In total, the donors were a couple of women and a few men aged 18 to 49.

Data came from immunoSEQ multiplex PCR; TCRdb stores just in-frame clones and leaves some out. The table includes about 510,000 clones, 79% detected once. Donors were healthy HIV-negative adults without recent acute infections or vaccinations. Per germline, CDR1 SGHRS and CDR2 YFSETQ. Germline trimming cut 2 bases from V and 6 bases from J; bases unmatched to any gene: 4. There are 14 residues in the CDR3. The chain carries TRBV5-1 and TRBJ1-2, with 10 bases fitting TRBD1. Sequenced: PBMCs. This TCR was recovered from a woman aged 35 to 49 in good health. Some clones in this sample may be carry-over from other donors' samples. The CDR3 bases are TGCGCCAGCAGCTTTGGGGGACAGGGGAATGGCTACACCTTC. Protein: CASSFGGQGNGYTF.